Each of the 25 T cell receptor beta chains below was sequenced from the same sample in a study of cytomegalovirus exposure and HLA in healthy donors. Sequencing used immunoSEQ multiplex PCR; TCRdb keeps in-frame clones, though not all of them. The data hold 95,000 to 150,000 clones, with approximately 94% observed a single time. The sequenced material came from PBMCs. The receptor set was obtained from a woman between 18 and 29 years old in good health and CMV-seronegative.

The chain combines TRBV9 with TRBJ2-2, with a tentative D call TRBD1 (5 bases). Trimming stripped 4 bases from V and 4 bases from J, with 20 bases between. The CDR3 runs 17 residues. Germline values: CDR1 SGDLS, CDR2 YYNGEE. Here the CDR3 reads CASSRRQTLSGTGELFF. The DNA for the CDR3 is TGTGCCAGCAGCCGAAGACAGACTTTATCGGGCACCGGGGAGCTGTTTTTT.

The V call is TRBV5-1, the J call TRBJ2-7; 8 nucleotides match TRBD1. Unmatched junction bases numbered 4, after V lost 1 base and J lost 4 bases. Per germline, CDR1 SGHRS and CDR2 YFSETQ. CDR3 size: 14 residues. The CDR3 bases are TGCGCCAGCAGCTTGAACCAGGGGGCTTACGAGCAGTACTTC. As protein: CASSLNQGAYEQYF.

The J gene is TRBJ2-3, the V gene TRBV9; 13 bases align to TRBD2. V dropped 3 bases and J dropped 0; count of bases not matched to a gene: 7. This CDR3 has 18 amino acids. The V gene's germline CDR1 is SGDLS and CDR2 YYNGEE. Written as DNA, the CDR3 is TGTGCCAGCAGCGCCGGGACTAGCGGGATTGCTAGCACAGATACGCAGTATTTT. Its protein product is CASSAGTSGIASTDTQYF.

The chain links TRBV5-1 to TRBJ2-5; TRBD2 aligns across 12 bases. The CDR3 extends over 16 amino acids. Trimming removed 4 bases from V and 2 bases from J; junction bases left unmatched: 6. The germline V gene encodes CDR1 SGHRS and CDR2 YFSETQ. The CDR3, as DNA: TGCGCCAGCAGCCCCCGGACTAGCGGGAATCAAGAGACCCAGTACTTC. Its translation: CASSPRTSGNQETQYF.

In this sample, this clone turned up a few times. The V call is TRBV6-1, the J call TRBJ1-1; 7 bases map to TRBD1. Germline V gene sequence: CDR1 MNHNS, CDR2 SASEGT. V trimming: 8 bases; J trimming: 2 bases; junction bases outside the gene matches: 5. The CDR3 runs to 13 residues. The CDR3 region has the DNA TGTGCCAGCCGACAGGGAGTAAACACTGAAGCTTTCTTT. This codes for CASRQGVNTEAFF.

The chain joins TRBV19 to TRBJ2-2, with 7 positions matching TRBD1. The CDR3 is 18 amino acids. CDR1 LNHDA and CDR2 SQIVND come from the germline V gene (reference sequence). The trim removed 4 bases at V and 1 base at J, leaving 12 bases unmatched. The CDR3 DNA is TGTGCCAGTAGTAGCAACTCCCCTTACAGGGGGAACACCGGGGAGCTGTTTTTT. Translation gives CASSSNSPYRGNTGELFF.

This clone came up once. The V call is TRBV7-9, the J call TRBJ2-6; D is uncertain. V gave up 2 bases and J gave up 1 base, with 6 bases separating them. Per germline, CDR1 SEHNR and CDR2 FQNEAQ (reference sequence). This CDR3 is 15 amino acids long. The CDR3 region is CASSLYLSGANVLTF. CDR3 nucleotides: TGTGCCAGCAGCTTATATCTATCTGGGGCCAACGTCCTGACTTTC.

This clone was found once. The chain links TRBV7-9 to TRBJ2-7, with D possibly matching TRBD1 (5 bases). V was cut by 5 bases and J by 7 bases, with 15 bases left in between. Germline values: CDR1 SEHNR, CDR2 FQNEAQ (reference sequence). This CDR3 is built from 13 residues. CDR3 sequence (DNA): TGTGCCAGCAGCCCCCTAGGGGCGAGTGAGCAGTACTTC. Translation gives CASSPLGASEQYF.

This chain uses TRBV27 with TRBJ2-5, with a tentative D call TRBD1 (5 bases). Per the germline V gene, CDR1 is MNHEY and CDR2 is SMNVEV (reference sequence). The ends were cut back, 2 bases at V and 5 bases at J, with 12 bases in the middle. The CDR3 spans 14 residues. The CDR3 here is CASSLNAGLETQYF. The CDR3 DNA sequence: TGTGCCAGCAGTTTAAACGCAGGGTTGGAGACCCAGTACTTC.

Written as DNA, the CDR3 is TGTGCCACCAGCAGGCCAAGCGGGGGGGGACAGGGATACCATTTT. Its protein product is CATSRPSGGGQGYHF. The chain combines TRBV15 with TRBJ1-5; TRBD1 aligns across 9 bases. The CDR3 runs to 15 residues. The junction had 16 bases not matched to a gene; V was cut back by 3 bases and J by 16 bases. The germline CDR1 and CDR2 sequences are LNHNV and YYDKDF (reference sequence).

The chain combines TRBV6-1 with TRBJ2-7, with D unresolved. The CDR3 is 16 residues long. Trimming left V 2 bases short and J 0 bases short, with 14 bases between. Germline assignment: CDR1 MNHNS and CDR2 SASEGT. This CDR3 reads CASSEWAGQSSYEQYF. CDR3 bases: TGTGCCAGCAGTGAATGGGCAGGTCAAAGCTCCTACGAGCAGTACTTC.

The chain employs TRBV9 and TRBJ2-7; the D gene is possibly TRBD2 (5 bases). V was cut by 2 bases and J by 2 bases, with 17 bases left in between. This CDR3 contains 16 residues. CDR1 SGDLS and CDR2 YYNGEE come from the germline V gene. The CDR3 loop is CASSVNRNGETYEQYF. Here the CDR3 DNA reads TGTGCCAGCAGCGTCAATAGGAACGGGGAAACCTACGAGCAGTACTTC.

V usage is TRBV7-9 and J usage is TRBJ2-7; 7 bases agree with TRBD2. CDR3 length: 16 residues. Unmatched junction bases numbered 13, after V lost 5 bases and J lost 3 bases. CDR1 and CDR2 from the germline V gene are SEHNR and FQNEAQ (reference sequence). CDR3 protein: CASSPTLGGRYYEQYF. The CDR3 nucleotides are TGTGCCAGCAGCCCGACGCTCGGCGGGAGATACTACGAGCAGTACTTC.

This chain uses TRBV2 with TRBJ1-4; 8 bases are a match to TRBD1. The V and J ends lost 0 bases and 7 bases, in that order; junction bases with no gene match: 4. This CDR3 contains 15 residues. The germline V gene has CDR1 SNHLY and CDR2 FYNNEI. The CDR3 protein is CASSEARQGIEKLFF. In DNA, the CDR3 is TGTGCCAGCAGTGAAGCGAGACAGGGGATTGAAAAACTGTTTTTT.

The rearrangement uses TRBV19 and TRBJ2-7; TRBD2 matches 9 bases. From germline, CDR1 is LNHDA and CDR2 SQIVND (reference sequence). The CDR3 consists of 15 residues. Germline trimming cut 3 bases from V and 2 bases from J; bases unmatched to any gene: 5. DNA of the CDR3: TGTGCCAGTAGTATCACTAGCGGGCCGGCCTACGAGCAGTACTTC. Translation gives CASSITSGPAYEQYF.

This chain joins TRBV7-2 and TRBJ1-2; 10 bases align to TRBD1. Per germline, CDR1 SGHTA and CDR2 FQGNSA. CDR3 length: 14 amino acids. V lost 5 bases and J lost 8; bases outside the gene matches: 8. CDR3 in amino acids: CASSTGQGNRGYTF. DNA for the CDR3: TGTGCCAGCAGCACGGGACAGGGGAATCGGGGCTACACCTTC.

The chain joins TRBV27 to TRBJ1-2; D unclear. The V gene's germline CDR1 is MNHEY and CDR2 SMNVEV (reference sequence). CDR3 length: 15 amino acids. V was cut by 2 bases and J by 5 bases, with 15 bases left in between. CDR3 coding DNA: TGTGCCAGCAGTTTAACTCGACACGCGGGGTATGGCTACACCTTC. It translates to CASSLTRHAGYGYTF.

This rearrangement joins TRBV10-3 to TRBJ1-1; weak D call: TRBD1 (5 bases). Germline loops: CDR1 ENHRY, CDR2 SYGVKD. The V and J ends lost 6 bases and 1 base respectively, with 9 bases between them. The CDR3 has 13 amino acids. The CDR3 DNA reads TGTGCCATCAGGGGGGGGAGGAACACTGAAGCTTTCTTT. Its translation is CAIRGGRNTEAFF.

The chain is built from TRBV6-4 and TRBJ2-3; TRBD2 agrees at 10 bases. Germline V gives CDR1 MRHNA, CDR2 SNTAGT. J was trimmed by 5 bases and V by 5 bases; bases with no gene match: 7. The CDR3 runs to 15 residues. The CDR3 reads CASSKSGGAQDTQYF. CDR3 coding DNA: TGTGCCAGCAGTAAAAGCGGGGGGGCCCAAGATACGCAGTATTTT.

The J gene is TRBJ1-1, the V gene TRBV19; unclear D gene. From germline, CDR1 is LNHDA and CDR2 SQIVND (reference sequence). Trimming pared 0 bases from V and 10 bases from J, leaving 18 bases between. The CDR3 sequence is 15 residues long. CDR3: CASSIDRGRGSGAFF. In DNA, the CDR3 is TGTGCCAGTAGTATAGATCGGGGTCGAGGGTCAGGAGCTTTCTTT.

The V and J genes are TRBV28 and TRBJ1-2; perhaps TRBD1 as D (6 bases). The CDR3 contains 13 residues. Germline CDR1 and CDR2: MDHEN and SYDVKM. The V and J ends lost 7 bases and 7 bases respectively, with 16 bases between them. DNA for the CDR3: TGTGCCAGCACCGGACAGAGGTCAGGTGGCTACACCTTC. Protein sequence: CASTGQRSGGYTF.

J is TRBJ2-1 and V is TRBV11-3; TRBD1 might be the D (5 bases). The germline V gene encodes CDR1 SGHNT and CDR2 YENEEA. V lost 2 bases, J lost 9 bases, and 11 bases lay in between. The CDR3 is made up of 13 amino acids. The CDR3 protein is CASSLSRVPEQFF. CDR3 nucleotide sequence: TGTGCCAGCAGCTTAAGCAGGGTCCCTGAGCAGTTCTTC.

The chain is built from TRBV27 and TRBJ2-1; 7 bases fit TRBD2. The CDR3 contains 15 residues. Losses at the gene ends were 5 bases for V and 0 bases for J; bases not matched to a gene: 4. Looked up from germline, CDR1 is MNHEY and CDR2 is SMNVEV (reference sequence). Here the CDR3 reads CASSHGRPSYNEQFF. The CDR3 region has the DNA TGTGCCAGCAGTCACGGGAGGCCCTCCTACAATGAGCAGTTCTTC.

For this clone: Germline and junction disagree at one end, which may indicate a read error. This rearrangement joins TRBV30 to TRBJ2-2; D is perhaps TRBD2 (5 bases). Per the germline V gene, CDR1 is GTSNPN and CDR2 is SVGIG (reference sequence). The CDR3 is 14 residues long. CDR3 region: CAWSVGLNAGELFF. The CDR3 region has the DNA TGTGCCTGGAGTGTCGGACTGAACGCCGGGGAGCTGTTTTTT. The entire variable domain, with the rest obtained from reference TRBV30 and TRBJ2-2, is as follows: SQTIHQWPATLVQPVGSPLSLECTVEGTSNPNLYWYRQAAGRGLQLLFYSVGIGQISSEVPQNLSASRPQDRQFILSSKKLLLSDSGFYLCAWSVGLNAGELFFGEGSRLTVL.

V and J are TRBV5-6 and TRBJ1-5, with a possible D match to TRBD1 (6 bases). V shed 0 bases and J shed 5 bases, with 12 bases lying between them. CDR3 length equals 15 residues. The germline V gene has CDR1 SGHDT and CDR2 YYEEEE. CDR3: CASSLASGVHQPQHF. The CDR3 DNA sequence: TGTGCCAGCAGCTTGGCCTCAGGGGTCCATCAGCCCCAGCATTTT.